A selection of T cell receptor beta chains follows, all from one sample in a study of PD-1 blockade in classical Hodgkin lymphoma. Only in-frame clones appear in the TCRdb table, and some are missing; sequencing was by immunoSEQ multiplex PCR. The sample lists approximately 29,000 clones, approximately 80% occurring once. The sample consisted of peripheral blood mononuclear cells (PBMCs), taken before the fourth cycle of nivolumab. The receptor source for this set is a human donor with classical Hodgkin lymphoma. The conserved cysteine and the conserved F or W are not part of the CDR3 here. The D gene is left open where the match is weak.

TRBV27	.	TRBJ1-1	ASSSVTEAF
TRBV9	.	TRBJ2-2	ASRGDIDTGELF
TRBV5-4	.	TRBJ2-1	ASSLFWGVGQF
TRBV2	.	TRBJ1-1	ASRVQGNTEAF
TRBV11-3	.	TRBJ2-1	ASSRGFSYNEQF
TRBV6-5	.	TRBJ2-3	ASSYGRGTDTQY
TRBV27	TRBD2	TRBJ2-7	ASSLASGGSYEQY
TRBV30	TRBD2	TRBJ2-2	AWKTWLAANTGELF
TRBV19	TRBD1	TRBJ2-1	ASTLAGTGVNEQF
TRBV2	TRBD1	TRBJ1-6	ARLDRGNSPLH
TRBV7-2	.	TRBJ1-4	ASSWGGRATNEKLF
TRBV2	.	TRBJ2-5	ATRGMAETQY
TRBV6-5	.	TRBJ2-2	ASSYAGATTGELF
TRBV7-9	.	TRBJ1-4	ASSLPQGTNEKLF
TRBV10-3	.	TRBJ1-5	AISGSGNDQPQH
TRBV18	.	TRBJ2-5	ASSPLAREVDQY
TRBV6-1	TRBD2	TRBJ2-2	ASSERGGANTGELF
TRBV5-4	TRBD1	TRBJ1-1	ASSLNRGRAEAF
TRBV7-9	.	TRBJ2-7	ASSLAGAYEQY
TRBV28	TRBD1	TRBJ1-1	ASSFRGGMNTEAF
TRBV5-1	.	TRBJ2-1	ASSPGGGAYNEQF
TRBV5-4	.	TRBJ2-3	ASSLPQGTDTQY
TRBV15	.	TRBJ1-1	ATSTRATRREAF
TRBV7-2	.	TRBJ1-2	ASSLTANYGYT
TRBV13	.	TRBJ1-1	ASSTRDSMNTEAF
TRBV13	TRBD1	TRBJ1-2	ASSLGARGRRYGYT
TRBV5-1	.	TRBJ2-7	ASSKDGITYEQY
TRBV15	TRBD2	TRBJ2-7	ATSRDNGGSYEQY
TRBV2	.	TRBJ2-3	ASNSGGGDTQY
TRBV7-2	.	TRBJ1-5	ASSLYSLDQPQH
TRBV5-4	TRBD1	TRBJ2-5	ASSLPGQGVETQY
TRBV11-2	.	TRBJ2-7	ASSSRETPQGGNYEQY
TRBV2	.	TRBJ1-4	ASSGGTTNEKLF
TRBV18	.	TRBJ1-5	ASSADGGQPQH
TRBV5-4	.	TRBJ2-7	ASSSPPYEQY
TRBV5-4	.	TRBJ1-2	ASSFGAARGYT
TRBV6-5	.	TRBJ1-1	ASSYSTRGLWTEAF
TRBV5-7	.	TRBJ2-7	ASSLSNGPSYEQY
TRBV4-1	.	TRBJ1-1	ASSQTPLAKAF
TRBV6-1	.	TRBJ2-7	ASSEVGSGYEQY
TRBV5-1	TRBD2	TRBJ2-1	ASSLAGGPRSYNEQF
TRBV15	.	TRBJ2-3	ATSRDRTDTQY
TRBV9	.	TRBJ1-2	ASSSYRENYGYT
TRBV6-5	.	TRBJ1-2	ASRGDGYT
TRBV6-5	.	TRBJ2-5	ASSHLALEETQY
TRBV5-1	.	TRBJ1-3	ASSLDGGNTIY
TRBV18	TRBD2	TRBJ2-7	ASSPPRGGAVYEQY
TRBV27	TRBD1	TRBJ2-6	ASRDRDSGANVLT
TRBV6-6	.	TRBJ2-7	ASSLPTSYEQY
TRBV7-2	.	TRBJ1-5	ASSPLPQGGGQPQH
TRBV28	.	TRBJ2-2	AAAVMNTGELF
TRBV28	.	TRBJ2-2	ASSSSAVYTGELF
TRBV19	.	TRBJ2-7	ASSIDQPYEQY